These T cell receptor beta chains were read from a single sample in a study of cytomegalovirus exposure and HLA in healthy donors. Profiled with immunoSEQ multiplex PCR; TCRdb holds only in-frame clones, not every one. The data contain about 160,000 clones, more than 65% of them singletons. Source material: PBMCs. These receptors were collected from a man aged 50-60 years in good health and CMV-seropositive. Each CDR3 is given with its conserved first and last residue. The D gene is left open where the match is weak. Part of the rows lack a size; the others show once, few, many or a class for expanded clones.

D	size	V	J	CDR3	DNA
NA	NA	TRBV7-2	TRBJ1-1	CASSHTGSETKAFF	TGTGCCAGCAGTCATACAGGGTCCGAGACTAAAGCTTTCTTT
NA	NA	TRBV10-2	TRBJ1-3	CASTGESSGNTIYF	TGCGCCAGCACCGGAGAGAGCTCTGGAAACACCATATATTTT
NA	NA	TRBV5-1	TRBJ1-1	CASSSGRENTEAFF	TGCGCCAGCAGCTCCGGACGGGAGAACACTGAAGCTTTCTTT
TRBD1	NA	TRBV5-6	TRBJ2-4	CASSQGTEVNIQYF	TGTGCCAGCAGCCAAGGGACAGAAGTAAACATTCAGTACTTC
NA	few	TRBV14	TRBJ2-5	CASSARERGDQETQYF	TGTGCCAGCAGCGCTAGAGAGAGAGGTGACCAAGAGACCCAGTACTTC
TRBD1	NA	TRBV6-1	TRBJ2-1	CASRLDRDSYNEQFF	TGTGCCAGCAGACTCGACAGGGACTCCTACAATGAGCAGTTCTTC
TRBD2	few	TRBV4-2	TRBJ2-5	CASSPSGAGEQETQYF	TGTGCCAGCAGCCCCTCGGGAGCGGGGGAACAAGAGACCCAGTACTTC
TRBD2	few	TRBV15	TRBJ2-1	CATSTQGGRSSEQFF	TGTGCCACCAGCACCCAGGGCGGGAGAAGTAGCGAGCAGTTCTTC
TRBD1	NA	TRBV5-6	TRBJ1-2	CASSPGQEGYTF	TGTGCCAGCAGCCCTGGACAGGAAGGCTACACCTTC
NA	many	TRBV7-9	TRBJ2-1	CASSPQVDNEQFF	TGTGCCAGCAGCCCTCAGGTTGACAATGAGCAGTTCTTC
TRBD2	NA	TRBV5-1	TRBJ2-7	CASSDASGGFEEQYF	TGCGCCAGCAGCGACGCTAGCGGGGGTTTTGAAGAGCAGTACTTC
TRBD1	NA	TRBV29-1	TRBJ1-2	CSVEGSAGGLRGYTF	TGCAGCGTTGAAGGAAGCGCAGGGGGCCTGCGTGGCTACACCTTC
NA	NA	TRBV11-2	TRBJ2-1	CASSLEDRFSYNEQFF	TGTGCCAGCAGCTTAGAGGACAGATTCTCCTACAATGAGCAGTTCTTC
NA	once	TRBV19	TRBJ1-5	CASSSPTGYSNQPQHF	TGTGCCAGTAGTTCCCCTACAGGTTATAGCAATCAGCCCCAGCATTTT
NA	once	TRBV5-6	TRBJ2-4	CASSSRGAGAKNIQYF	TGTGCCAGCAGCTCCCGCGGGGCCGGGGCCAAAAACATTCAGTACTTC
NA	NA	TRBV27	TRBJ2-2	CASSSRRGSDKAIGELFF	TGTGCCAGCAGTTCCCGGCGGGGCTCGGATAAAGCGATCGGGGAGCTGTTTTTT
NA	NA	TRBV30	TRBJ1-3	CAWSVPGTGNTIYF	TGTGCCTGGAGTGTTCCAGGGACTGGAAACACCATATATTTT
NA	few	TRBV6-1	TRBJ2-3	CASSEGAGRVDTQYF	TGTGCCAGCAGTGAAGGGGCGGGGCGGGTGGATACGCAGTATTTT
TRBD1	NA	TRBV5-4	TRBJ2-5	CASSPATGLREETQYF	TGTGCCAGCAGCCCGGCGACAGGGTTGAGGGAAGAGACCCAGTACTTC
TRBD1	NA	TRBV5-4	TRBJ2-2	CASSKDRANTGELFF	TGTGCCAGCAGCAAGGACAGGGCGAACACCGGGGAGCTGTTTTTT
NA	NA	TRBV5-1	TRBJ2-1	CASSFVSRDEQFF	TGCGCCAGCAGCTTCGTTAGCCGCGATGAGCAGTTCTTC
NA	few	TRBV6-5	TRBJ2-3	CASRSGTDTQYF	TGTGCCAGCCGGAGTGGTACAGATACGCAGTATTTT
NA	NA	TRBV6-6	TRBJ1-2	CASSEGVDTF	TGTGCCAGCAGTGAGGGGGTAGACACCTTC
TRBD1	NA	TRBV7-9	TRBJ2-5	CASSSPRQGAQETQYF	TGTGCCAGCAGCTCACCCAGACAGGGGGCTCAAGAGACCCAGTACTTC
TRBD1	NA	TRBV6-5	TRBJ2-7	CASTPRTGSSYEQYF	TGTGCCAGCACTCCTAGGACAGGGAGCTCCTACGAGCAGTACTTC
NA	NA	TRBV5-1	TRBJ1-2	CASSLGDTGGYGYTF	TGCGCCAGCAGCTTGGGGGACACGGGAGGCTATGGCTACACCTTC
TRBD1	NA	TRBV9	TRBJ2-2	CASSGFRQGRSGGELFF	TGTGCCAGCAGCGGTTTCAGACAGGGACGATCCGGCGGGGAGCTGTTTTTT
TRBD1	NA	TRBV27	TRBJ1-2	CASRGDSLFYGYTF	TGTGCCAGCAGAGGGGACAGTTTATTCTATGGCTACACCTTC
NA	NA	TRBV6-5	TRBJ2-3	CASSYQDGDTDTQYF	TGTGCCAGCAGTTATCAGGACGGGGACACAGATACGCAGTATTTT
TRBD1	NA	TRBV2	TRBJ1-4	CASWTGGSEKLFF	TGTGCCAGTTGGACAGGGGGTTCTGAAAAACTGTTTTTT
NA	NA	TRBV11-3	TRBJ2-2	CASTLSPDRGGWLFF	TGTGCCAGCACCCTCTCCCCTGACAGGGGAGGGTGGCTGTTTTTT
TRBD2	NA	TRBV10-1	TRBJ2-3	CASSDGTSGSPQGTQYF	TGCGCCAGCAGTGATGGGACTAGCGGGAGCCCACAGGGTACGCAGTATTTT
TRBD2	once	TRBV28	TRBJ2-1	CASSSSSGRSPNEQFF	TGTGCCAGCAGTTCCAGTAGCGGGAGGAGCCCTAATGAGCAGTTCTTC
TRBD2	NA	TRBV5-4	TRBJ2-1	CASSPGLAVYEQFF	TGTGCCAGCAGCCCGGGACTAGCGGTCTATGAGCAGTTCTTC
TRBD1	NA	TRBV12-5	TRBJ2-7	CASGLSTGTGLYEQYF	TGTGCTAGTGGTTTGTCGACAGGGACAGGTCTCTACGAGCAGTACTTC
NA	NA	TRBV19	TRBJ1-1	CASSMGSGVTEAFF	TGTGCCAGTAGTATGGGCTCCGGGGTCACTGAAGCTTTCTTT
NA	NA	TRBV15	TRBJ1-5	CATSRGRVSNQPQHF	TGTGCCACCAGCAGAGGGAGAGTTAGCAATCAGCCCCAGCATTTT
NA	NA	TRBV25-1	TRBJ2-5	CASSLQGRKTQYF	TGTGCCAGCAGCCTACAGGGCCGGAAGACCCAGTACTTC
NA	once	TRBV18	TRBJ2-2	CASSPIDSSGTGELFF	TGTGCCAGCTCCCCCATCGACAGTTCTGGCACCGGGGAGCTGTTTTTT
TRBD1	NA	TRBV4-3	TRBJ2-4	CASSQGQGSSNIQYF	TGCGCCAGCAGCCAAGGACAGGGGTCCTCGAACATTCAGTACTTC
TRBD2	NA	TRBV10-1	TRBJ2-5	CASRGGTPSKETQYF	TGCGCCAGCAGGGGGGGGACCCCGTCCAAAGAGACCCAGTACTTC
TRBD2	once	TRBV9	TRBJ2-1	CASSVVPGLAGRYNEQFF	TGTGCCAGCAGCGTAGTTCCGGGACTAGCGGGACGGTACAATGAGCAGTTCTTC
TRBD1	NA	TRBV9	TRBJ1-1	CASSVDLAGGGTEAFF	TGTGCCAGCAGCGTAGATTTGGCAGGGGGCGGAACTGAAGCTTTCTTT
TRBD2	NA	TRBV5-4	TRBJ2-7	CASSSLAGGHYEQYF	TGTGCCAGCAGCTCGCTAGCGGGGGGGCACTACGAGCAGTACTTC
NA	NA	TRBV21-1	TRBJ2-1	CASSSGLASYNEQFF	TGTGCCAGCAGCTCAGGACTAGCCTCCTACAATGAGCAGTTCTTC
TRBD2	NA	TRBV5-4	TRBJ2-3	CASSLDGASGSLDTQYF	TGTGCCAGCAGCTTGGATGGGGCTAGCGGGAGTTTAGATACGCAGTATTTT
NA	NA	TRBV7-3	TRBJ2-2	CASPVTGFSNTGELFF	TGTGCCAGCCCCGTTACAGGGTTTTCGAACACCGGGGAGCTGTTTTTT